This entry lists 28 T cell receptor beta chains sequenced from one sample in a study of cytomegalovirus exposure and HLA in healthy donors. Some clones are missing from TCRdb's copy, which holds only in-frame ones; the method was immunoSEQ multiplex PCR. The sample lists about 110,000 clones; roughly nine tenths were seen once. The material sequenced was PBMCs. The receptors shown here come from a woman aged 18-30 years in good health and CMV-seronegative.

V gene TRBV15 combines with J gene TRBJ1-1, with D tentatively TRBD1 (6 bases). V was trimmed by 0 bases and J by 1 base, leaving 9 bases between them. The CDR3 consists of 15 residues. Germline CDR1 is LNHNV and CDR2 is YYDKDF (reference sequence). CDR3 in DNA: TGTGCCACCAGCAGAGATCAGGGGAGGAACACTGAAGCTTTCTTT. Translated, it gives CATSRDQGRNTEAFF. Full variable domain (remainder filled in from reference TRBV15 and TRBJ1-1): DAMVIQNPRYQVTQFGKPVTLSCSQTLNHNVMYWYQQKSSQAPKLLFHYYDKDFNNEADTPDNFQSRRPNTSFCFLDIRSPGLGDTAMYLCATSRDQGRNTEAFFGQGTRLTVV.

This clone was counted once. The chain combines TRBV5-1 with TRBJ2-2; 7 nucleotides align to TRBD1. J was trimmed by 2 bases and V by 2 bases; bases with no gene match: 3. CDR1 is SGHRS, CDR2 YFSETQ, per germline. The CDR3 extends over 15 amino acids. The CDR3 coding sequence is TGCGCCAGCAGCTTCGGGACAGTAAACACCGGGGAGCTGTTTTTT. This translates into CASSFGTVNTGELFF.

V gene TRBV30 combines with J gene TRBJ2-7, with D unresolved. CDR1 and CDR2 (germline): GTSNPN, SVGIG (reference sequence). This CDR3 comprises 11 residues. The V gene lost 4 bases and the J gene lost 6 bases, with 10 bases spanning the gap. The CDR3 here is CAWNLIGEQYF. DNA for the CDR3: TGTGCCTGGAACTTAATCGGCGAGCAGTACTTC.

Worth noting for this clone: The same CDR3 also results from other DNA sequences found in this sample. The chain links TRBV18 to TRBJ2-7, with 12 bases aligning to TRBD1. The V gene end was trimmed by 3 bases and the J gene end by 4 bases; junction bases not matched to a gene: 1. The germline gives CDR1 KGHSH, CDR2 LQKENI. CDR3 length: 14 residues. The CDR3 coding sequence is TGTGCCAGCTCACCGGGACAGGGGGCATACGAGCAGTACTTC. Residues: CASSPGQGAYEQYF. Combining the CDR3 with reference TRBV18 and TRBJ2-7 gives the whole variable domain NAGVMQNPRHLVRRRGQEARLRCSPMKGHSHVYWYRQLPEEGLKFMVYLQKENIIDESGMPKERFSAEFPKEGPSILRIQQVVRGDSAAYFCASSPGQGAYEQYFGPGTRLTVT.

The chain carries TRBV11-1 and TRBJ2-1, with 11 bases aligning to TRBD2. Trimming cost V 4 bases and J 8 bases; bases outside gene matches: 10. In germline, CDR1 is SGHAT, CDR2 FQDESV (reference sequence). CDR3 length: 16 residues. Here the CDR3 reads CASSSTSGGGWHEQFF. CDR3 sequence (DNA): TGTGCCAGCAGCTCAACTAGCGGGGGCGGGTGGCATGAGCAGTTCTTC.

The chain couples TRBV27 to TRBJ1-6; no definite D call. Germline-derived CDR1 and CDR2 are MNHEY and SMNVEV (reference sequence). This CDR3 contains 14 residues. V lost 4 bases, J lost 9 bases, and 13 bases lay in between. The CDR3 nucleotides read TGTGCCAGCAGTTCCACGGGGTTAGGTTCACCCCTCCACTTT. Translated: CASSSTGLGSPLHF.

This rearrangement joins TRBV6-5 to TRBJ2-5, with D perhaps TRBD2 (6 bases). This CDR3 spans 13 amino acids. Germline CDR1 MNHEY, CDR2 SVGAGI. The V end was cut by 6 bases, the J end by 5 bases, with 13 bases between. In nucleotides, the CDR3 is TGTGCCAGCAGCTCGGGGGTGCGGGAGACCCAGTACTTC. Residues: CASSSGVRETQYF.

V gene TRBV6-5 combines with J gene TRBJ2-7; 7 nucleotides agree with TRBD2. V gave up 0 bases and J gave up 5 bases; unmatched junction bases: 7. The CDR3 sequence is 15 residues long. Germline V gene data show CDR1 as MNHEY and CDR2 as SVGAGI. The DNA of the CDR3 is TGTGCCAGCAGTTACTCTCGCGGGAGCATCAACGAGCAGTACTTC. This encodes CASSYSRGSINEQYF.

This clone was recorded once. DNA for the CDR3: TGTGCCAGCAGCGGCCCCACAGAATTGTCGTTTTTT. Translation: CASSGPTELSFF. This chain uses TRBV7-9 with TRBJ1-4; D ambiguous. This CDR3 contains 12 residues. V lost 5 bases and J lost 16, with 17 bases in between. CDR1 and CDR2 from the germline V gene are SEHNR and FQNEAQ (reference sequence).

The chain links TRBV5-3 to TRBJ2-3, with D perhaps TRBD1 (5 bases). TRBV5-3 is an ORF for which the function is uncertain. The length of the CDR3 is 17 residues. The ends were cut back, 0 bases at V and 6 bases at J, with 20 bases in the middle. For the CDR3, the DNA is TGTGCCAGAAGCTTGGTGGTGGGGCAAGGTGAGCGTGATACGCAGTATTTT. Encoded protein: CARSLVVGQGERDTQYF.

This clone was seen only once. The CDR3 DNA reads as TGTGCCAGCAGTTTGTGGGCCAATCAGCCCCAGCATTTT. Its translation: CASSLWANQPQHF. The gene calls are TRBV6-6 and TRBJ1-5; no clear D. Per the germline V gene, CDR1 is MNHNY and CDR2 is SVGAGI (reference sequence). V was shortened by 4 bases and J by 3 bases, with 7 bases between the two germline ends. The CDR3 is 13 residues long.

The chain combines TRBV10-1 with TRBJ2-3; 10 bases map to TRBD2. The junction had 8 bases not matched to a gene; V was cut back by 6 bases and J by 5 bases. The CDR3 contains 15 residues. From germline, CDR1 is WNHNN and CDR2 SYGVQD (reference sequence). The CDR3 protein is CASSRTSGGLDTQYF. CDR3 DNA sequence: TGCGCCAGCAGCCGGACTAGCGGTGGATTAGATACGCAGTATTTT.

The CDR3 reads CASSPGRGAEAFF. CDR3 coding DNA: TGCGCCAGCAGCCCTGGGCGGGGAGCTGAAGCTTTCTTT. The chain couples TRBV5-1 to TRBJ1-1; unclear D gene. Trimming shortened V by 4 bases and J by 6 bases, and 13 bases separated the two germline ends. CDR3 length equals 13 residues. The V gene's germline CDR1 is SGHRS and CDR2 YFSETQ. The full variable domain, in which reference TRBV5-1 and TRBJ1-1 provide the parts outside the CDR3, is KAGVTQTPRYLIKTRGQQVTLSCSPISGHRSVSWYQQTPGQGLQFLFEYFSETQRNKGNFPGRFSGRQFSNSRSEMNVSTLELGDSALYLCASSPGRGAEAFFGQGTRLTVV.

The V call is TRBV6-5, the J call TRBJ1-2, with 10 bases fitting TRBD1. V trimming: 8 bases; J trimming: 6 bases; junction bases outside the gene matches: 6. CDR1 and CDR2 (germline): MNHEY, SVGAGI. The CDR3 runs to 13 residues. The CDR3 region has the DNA TGTGCCAGCTGGATGGGGACAGGGGATGGCTACACCTTC. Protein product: CASWMGTGDGYTF.

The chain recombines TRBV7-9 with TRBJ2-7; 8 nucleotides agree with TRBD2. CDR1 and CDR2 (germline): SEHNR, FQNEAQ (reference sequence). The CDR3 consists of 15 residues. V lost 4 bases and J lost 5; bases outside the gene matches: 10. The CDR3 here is CASSSFRGGLDEQYF. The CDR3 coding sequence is TGTGCCAGCAGCTCCTTTCGGGGGGGCCTAGACGAGCAGTACTTC.

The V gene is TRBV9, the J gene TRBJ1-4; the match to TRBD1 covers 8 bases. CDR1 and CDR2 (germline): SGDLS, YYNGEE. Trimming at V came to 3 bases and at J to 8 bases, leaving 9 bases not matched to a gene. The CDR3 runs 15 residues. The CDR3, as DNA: TGTGCCAGCAGCGAAACACAGGGGGGAAGGGAAAAACTGTTTTTT. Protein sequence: CASSETQGGREKLFF.

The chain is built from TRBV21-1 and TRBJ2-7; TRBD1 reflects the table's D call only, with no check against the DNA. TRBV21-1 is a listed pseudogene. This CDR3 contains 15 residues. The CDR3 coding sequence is TGTGCCAGCAGCTCCCCGGACAGGGGGCTTGGCGAGCAGTACTTC. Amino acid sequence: CASSSPDRGLGEQYF.

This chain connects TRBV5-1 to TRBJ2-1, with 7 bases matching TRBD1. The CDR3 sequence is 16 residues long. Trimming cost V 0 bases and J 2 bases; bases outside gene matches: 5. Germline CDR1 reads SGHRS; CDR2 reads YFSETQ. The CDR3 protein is CASSLGQGTPYNEQFF. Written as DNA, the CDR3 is TGCGCCAGCAGCTTGGGACAGGGTACCCCCTACAATGAGCAGTTCTTC.

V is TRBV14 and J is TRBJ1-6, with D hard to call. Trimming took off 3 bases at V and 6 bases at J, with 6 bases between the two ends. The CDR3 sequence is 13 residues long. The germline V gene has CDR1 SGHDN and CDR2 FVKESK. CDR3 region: CASSHGLNSPLHF. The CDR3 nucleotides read TGTGCCAGCAGCCATGGACTTAATTCACCCCTCCACTTT.

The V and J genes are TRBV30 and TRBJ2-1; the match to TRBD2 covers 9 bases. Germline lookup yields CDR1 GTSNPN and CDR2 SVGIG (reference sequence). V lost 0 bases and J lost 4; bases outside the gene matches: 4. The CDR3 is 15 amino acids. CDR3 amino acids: CAWSVEAGGYNEQFF. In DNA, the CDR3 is TGTGCCTGGAGTGTAGAAGCGGGGGGTTACAATGAGCAGTTCTTC. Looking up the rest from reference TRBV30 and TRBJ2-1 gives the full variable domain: SQTIHQWPATLVQPVGSPLSLECTVEGTSNPNLYWYRQAAGRGLQLLFYSVGIGQISSEVPQNLSASRPQDRQFILSSKKLLLSDSGFYLCAWSVEAGGYNEQFFGPGTRLTVL.

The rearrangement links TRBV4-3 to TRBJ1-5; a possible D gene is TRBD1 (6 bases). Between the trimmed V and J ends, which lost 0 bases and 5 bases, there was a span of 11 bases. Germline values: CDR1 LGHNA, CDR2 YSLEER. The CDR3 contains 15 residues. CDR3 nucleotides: TGCGCCAGCAGCCAAGATTTCAGGGGAGATCAGCCCCAGCATTTT. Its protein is CASSQDFRGDQPQHF.

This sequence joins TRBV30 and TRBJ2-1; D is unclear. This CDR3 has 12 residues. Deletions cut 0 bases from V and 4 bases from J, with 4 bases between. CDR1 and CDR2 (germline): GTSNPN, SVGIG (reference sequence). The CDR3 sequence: CAWSVQYNEQFF. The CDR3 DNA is TGTGCCTGGAGTGTACAATACAATGAGCAGTTCTTC.

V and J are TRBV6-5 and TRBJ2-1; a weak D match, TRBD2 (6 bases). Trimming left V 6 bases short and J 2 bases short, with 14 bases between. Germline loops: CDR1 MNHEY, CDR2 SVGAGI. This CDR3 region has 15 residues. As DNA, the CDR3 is TGTGCCAGCAGAATACGACTAGGAGCCTACAATGAGCAGTTCTTC. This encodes CASRIRLGAYNEQFF.

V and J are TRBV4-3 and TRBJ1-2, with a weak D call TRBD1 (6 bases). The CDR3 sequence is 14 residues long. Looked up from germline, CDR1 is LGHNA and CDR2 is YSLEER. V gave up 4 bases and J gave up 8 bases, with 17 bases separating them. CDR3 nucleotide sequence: TGCGCCAGCAGCCCCCGGTCAGGGGATAACGGCTACACCTTC. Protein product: CASSPRSGDNGYTF.

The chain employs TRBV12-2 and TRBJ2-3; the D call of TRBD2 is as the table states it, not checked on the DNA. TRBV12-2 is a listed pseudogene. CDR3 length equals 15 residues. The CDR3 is CASRSGWHLTDTQYF. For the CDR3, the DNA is TGTGCAAGTCGCTCCGGGTGGCATCTCACAGATACGCAGTATTTT.

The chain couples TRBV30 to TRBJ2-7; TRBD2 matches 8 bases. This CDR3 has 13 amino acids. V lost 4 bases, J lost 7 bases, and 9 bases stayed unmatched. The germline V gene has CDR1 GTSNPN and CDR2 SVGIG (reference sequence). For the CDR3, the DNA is TGTGCCTGGATCCCGGGACTAGGGGGGGAGCAGTACTTC. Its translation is CAWIPGLGGEQYF.

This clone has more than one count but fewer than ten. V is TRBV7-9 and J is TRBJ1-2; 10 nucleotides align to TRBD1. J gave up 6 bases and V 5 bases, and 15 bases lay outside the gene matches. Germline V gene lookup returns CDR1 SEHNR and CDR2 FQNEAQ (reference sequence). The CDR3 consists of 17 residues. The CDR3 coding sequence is TGTGCCAGCAGCCTAATCTCTGGCCGGGACAGGGGCAATGGCTACACCTTC. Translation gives CASSLISGRDRGNGYTF.

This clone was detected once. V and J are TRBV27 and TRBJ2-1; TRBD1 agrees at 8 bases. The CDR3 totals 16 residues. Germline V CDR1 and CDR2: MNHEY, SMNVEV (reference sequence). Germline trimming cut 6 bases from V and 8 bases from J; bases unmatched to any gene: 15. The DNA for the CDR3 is TGTGCCAGCAGCGATCTGAAGGGACAGGTCAGTCATGAGCAGTTCTTC. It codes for CASSDLKGQVSHEQFF.